This is a list of T cell receptor beta chains from one sample in a study of shared clonotypes between healthy human individuals. Clones were read by immunoSEQ multiplex PCR, and TCRdb kept only the in-frame ones, dropping some. This sample has around 2.5 million clones; approximately 94% occur once, and the top ten carry around 0.37%. Sequences were obtained from naive CD4+ T cells from PBMCs. Receptors were obtained from a man between 18 and 29 years old in good health. Some clones in this sample may be carry-over from other donors' samples. The CDR3 runs from the conserved cysteine through the conserved F or W. D genes are given only for firm matches. Expanded clones get a size class; other rows say once, few or many, or leave the size out.

j_gene | d_gene | abundance | v_gene | CDR3aa | CDR3nt
TRBJ2-3 | - | - | TRBV7-3 | CASSPGSTDTQYF | TGTGCCAGCAGCCCTGGTAGCACAGATACGCAGTATTTT
TRBJ1-2 | - | once | TRBV7-9 | CASSSSAGRVGGYTF | TGTGCCAGCAGCTCCTCCGCAGGCAGGGTGGGTGGCTACACCTTC
TRBJ1-2 | TRBD1 | - | TRBV28 | CASSFGGQGSNYGYTF | TGTGCCAGCAGTTTCGGGGGACAGGGTTCAAACTATGGCTACACCTTC
TRBJ2-7 | TRBD2 | - | TRBV2 | CASSEASLAGTKYEQYF | TGTGCCAGCAGTGAAGCGTCTCTAGCGGGAACAAAGTACGAGCAGTACTTC
TRBJ2-7 | TRBD1 | once | TRBV5-1 | CASSLLGQFNEQYF | TGCGCCAGCAGCCTACTGGGACAGTTCAACGAGCAGTACTTC
TRBJ2-7 | - | - | TRBV5-1 | CASSLVAGADYEQYF | TGCGCCAGCAGCTTGGTCGCGGGCGCCGACTACGAGCAGTACTTC
TRBJ2-7 | - | - | TRBV6-1 | CASSEGQAGSYEQYF | TGTGCCAGCAGTGAAGGGCAGGCAGGGAGCTACGAGCAGTACTTC
TRBJ2-7 | - | - | TRBV5-3 | CARSPVGTQSYEQYF | TGTGCCAGAAGCCCGGTGGGGACTCAGTCCTACGAGCAGTACTTC
TRBJ2-5 | - | once | TRBV9 | CASSVDSGWAQYF | TGTGCCAGCAGCGTAGACAGTGGCTGGGCCCAGTACTTC
TRBJ2-3 | TRBD1 | - | TRBV19 | CASSNRDRGYTDTQYF | TGTGCCAGTAGTAACCGGGACAGGGGTTACACAGATACGCAGTATTTT
TRBJ2-7 | TRBD1 | - | TRBV7-6 | CASSPETGGTYEQYF | TGTGCCAGCAGCCCTGAGACAGGGGGCACCTACGAGCAGTACTTC
TRBJ1-2 | - | - | TRBV9 | CASSVGWGTYGYTF | TGTGCCAGCAGCGTAGGTTGGGGAACCTATGGCTACACCTTC
TRBJ1-4 | - | - | TRBV27 | CASPRRVANEKLFF | TGTGCCAGCCCACGTCGGGTGGCTAATGAAAAACTGTTTTTT
TRBJ2-5 | TRBD1 | - | TRBV6-1 | CASLGTAKETQYF | TGTGCCAGCCTAGGGACAGCTAAAGAGACCCAGTACTTC
TRBJ1-4 | TRBD1 | - | TRBV28 | CASSSGGFNEKLFF | TGTGCCAGCAGTTCAGGGGGCTTTAATGAAAAACTGTTTTTT
TRBJ2-7 | - | - | TRBV7-9 | CASSRTGTFSYEQYF | TGTGCCAGCAGTCGTACCGGGACGTTCTCCTACGAGCAGTACTTC
TRBJ2-3 | - | - | TRBV10-2 | CASSSWLDTQYF | TGCGCCAGCAGTTCGTGGCTTGATACGCAGTATTTT
TRBJ2-5 | - | - | TRBV7-3 | CASSLGRDQETQYF | TGTGCCAGCAGCTTAGGCAGGGATCAAGAGACCCAGTACTTC
TRBJ1-5 | TRBD1 | - | TRBV6-6 | CASSTDGQGAFQPQHF | TGTGCCAGCAGTACCGACGGACAGGGGGCTTTCCAGCCCCAGCATTTT
TRBJ1-1 | - | - | TRBV7-3 | CASSLTENTEAFF | TGTGCCAGCAGCTTGACAGAGAACACTGAAGCTTTCTTT
TRBJ2-6 | TRBD1 | - | TRBV9 | CASSEWDRESSGANVLTF | TGTGCCAGCAGCGAATGGGACAGGGAAAGTTCTGGGGCCAACGTCCTGACTTTC
TRBJ2-3 | - | - | TRBV5-8 | CASKRTSTDTQYF | TGTGCCAGCAAGAGGACGAGCACAGATACGCAGTATTTT
TRBJ2-3 | TRBD1 | - | TRBV5-1 | CASSFSGTGLFNTDTQYF | TGCGCCAGCAGCTTCTCCGGGACAGGGTTATTTAATACAGATACGCAGTATTTT
TRBJ1-2 | - | - | TRBV5-1 | CASRFRGNGYTF | TGCGCCAGCAGGTTCAGAGGGAATGGCTACACCTTC
TRBJ2-2 | - | - | TRBV21-1 | CASSLPGGNWWSAGELFF | TGTGCCAGCAGCCTTCCCGGGGGTAATTGGTGGAGCGCCGGGGAGCTGTTTTTT
TRBJ1-2 | - | few | TRBV9 | CASSPRVGTDYGYTF | TGTGCCAGCAGCCCGAGGGTAGGGACCGACTATGGCTACACCTTC
TRBJ2-3 | - | - | TRBV5-1 | CASGDPPPDTQYF | TGCGCCAGCGGGGATCCGCCCCCAGATACGCAGTATTTT
TRBJ2-2 | TRBD2 | - | TRBV29-1 | CSVGMAAGTNTGELFF | TGCAGCGTTGGAATGGCAGCGGGGACGAACACCGGGGAGCTGTTTTTT